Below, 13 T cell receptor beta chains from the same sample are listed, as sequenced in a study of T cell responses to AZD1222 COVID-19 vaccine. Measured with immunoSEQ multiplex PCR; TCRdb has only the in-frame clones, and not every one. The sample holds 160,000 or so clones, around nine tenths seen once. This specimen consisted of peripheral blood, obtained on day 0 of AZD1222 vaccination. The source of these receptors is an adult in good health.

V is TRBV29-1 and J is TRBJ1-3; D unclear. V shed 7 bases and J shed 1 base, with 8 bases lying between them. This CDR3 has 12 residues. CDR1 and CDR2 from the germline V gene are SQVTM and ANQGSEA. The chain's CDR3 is CSASTSGNTIYF. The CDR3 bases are TGCAGCGCTTCTACTTCTGGAAACACCATATATTTT.

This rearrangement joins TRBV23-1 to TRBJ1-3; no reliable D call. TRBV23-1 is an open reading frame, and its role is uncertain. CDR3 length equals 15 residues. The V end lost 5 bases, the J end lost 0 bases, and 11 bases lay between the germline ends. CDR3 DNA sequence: TGCGCCAGCAGTACAGAACCAGTCTCTGGAAACACCATATATTTT. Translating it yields CASSTEPVSGNTIYF.

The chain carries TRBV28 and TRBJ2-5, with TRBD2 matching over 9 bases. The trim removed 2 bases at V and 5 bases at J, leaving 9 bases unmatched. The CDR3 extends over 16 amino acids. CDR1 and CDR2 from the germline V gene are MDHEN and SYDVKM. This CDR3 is CASSLQPSGIGETQYF. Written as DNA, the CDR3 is TGTGCCAGCAGTTTACAACCTAGCGGGATCGGGGAGACCCAGTACTTC.

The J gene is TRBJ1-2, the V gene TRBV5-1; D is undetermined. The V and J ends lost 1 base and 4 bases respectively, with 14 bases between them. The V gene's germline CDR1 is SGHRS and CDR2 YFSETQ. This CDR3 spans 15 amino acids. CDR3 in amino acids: CASSLLRPSGYGYTF. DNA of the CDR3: TGCGCCAGCAGCTTGTTACGGCCTTCTGGCTATGGCTACACCTTC. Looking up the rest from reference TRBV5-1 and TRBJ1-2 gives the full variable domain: KAGVTQTPRYLIKTRGQQVTLSCSPISGHRSVSWYQQTPGQGLQFLFEYFSETQRNKGNFPGRFSGRQFSNSRSEMNVSTLELGDSALYLCASSLLRPSGYGYTFGSGTRLTVV.

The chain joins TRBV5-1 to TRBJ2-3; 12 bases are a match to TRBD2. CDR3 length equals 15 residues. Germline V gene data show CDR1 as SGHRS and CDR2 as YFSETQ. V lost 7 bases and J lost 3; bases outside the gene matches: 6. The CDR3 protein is CASVYLAGGTDTQYF. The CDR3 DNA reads TGCGCCAGCGTTTACCTAGCGGGAGGGACAGATACGCAGTATTTT. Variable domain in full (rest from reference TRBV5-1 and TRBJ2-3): KAGVTQTPRYLIKTRGQQVTLSCSPISGHRSVSWYQQTPGQGLQFLFEYFSETQRNKGNFPGRFSGRQFSNSRSEMNVSTLELGDSALYLCASVYLAGGTDTQYFGPGTRLTVL.

CDR3 residues: CASSPEGVLLGQETQYF. CDR3 nucleotides: TGTGCCAGCAGCCCTGAAGGTGTCTTACTAGGACAAGAGACCCAGTACTTC. The chain joins TRBV5-6 to TRBJ2-5; a weak D match, TRBD2 (5 bases). The CDR3 loop spans 17 amino acids. Trimming removed 4 bases from V and 2 bases from J, with 21 bases in between. The germline V gene encodes CDR1 SGHDT and CDR2 YYEEEE.

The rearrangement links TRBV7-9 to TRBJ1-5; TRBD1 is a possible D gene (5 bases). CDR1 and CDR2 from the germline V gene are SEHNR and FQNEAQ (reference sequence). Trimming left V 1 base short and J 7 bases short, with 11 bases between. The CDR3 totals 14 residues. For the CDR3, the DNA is TGTGCCAGCAGCTTAGACGGCAGGGCCCAGCCCCAGCATTTT. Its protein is CASSLDGRAQPQHF.

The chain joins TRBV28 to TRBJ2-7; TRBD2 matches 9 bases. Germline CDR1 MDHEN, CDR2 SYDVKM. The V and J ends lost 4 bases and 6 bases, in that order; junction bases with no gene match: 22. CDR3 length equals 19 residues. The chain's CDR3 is CASSSPRVGGLAGGTEQYF. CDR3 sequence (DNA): TGTGCCAGCAGTTCTCCTCGGGTAGGGGGCCTCGCGGGAGGGACCGAGCAGTACTTC.

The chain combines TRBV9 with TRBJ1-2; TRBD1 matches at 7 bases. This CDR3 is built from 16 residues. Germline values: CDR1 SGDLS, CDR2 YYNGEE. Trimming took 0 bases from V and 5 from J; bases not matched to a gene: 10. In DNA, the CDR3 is TGTGCCAGCAGCGTAGGAGGGGGCATTGGGAGATATGGCTACACCTTC. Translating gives CASSVGGGIGRYGYTF. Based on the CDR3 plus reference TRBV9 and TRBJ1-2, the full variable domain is DSGVTQTPKHLITATGQRVTLRCSPRSGDLSVYWYQQSLDQGLQFLIQYYNGEERAKGNILERFSAQQFPDLHSELNLSSLELGDSALYFCASSVGGGIGRYGYTFGSGTRLTVV.

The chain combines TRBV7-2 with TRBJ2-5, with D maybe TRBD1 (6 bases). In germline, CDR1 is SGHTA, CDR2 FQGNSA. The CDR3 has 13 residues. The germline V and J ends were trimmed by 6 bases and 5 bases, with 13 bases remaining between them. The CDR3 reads CASSRQATETQYF. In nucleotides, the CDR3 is TGTGCCAGCAGTCGACAGGCGACCGAGACCCAGTACTTC.

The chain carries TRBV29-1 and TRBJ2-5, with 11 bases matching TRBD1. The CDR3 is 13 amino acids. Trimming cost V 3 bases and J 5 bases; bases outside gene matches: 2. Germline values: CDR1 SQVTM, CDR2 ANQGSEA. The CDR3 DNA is TGCAGCGTTGAGGACAGGGGGCGTGAGACCCAGTACTTC. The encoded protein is CSVEDRGRETQYF.

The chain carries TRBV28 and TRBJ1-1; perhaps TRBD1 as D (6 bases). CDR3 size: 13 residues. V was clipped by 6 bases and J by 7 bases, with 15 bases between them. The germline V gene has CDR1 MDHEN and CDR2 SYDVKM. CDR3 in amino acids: CASSPGTLVEAFF. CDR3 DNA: TGTGCCAGCAGCCCCGGGACACTTGTTGAAGCTTTCTTT.

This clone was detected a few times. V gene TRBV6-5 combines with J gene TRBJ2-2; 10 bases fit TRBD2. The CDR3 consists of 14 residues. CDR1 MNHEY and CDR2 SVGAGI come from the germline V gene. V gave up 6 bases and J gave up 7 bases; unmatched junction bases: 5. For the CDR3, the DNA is TGTGCCAGCAGCTTAGCGGGAGGAGGCGGGGAGCTGTTTTTT. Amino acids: CASSLAGGGGELFF.